Listed here is a single T cell receptor beta chain. Using immunoSEQ multiplex PCR, the repertoire was profiled, and TCRdb retains in-frame clones only, with some absent. The sample has about 220,000 clones; less than 90% are singletons. The study recruited people aged 18 to 89 years across some 23 US areas. Participants' own reports of clinical history determined their cohort assignment. Donors in Cohort 3 counted as recovered after two negative PCRs, clearance, or symptom resolution. These data originate in a study of blood T cell repertoires in COVID-19. Study context: T cells, B-cell-depleted T cells, or PBMCs supplied cDNA or gDNA.

The CDR3 runs to 13 residues. Germline V gene sequence: CDR1 SQVTM, CDR2 ANQGSEA. Trimming shortened V by 7 bases and J by 0 bases, and 9 bases separated the two germline ends. Sequenced: PBMCs or T cells enriched from blood (not recorded which). V usage is TRBV29-1 and J usage is TRBJ1-4; D uncertain. The source of this sequence is a woman in her thirties who had recovered from COVID-19. CDR3 in DNA: TGCAGCGCGCGGGATTCAACTAATGAAAAACTGTTTTTT. The encoded protein is CSARDSTNEKLFF.